This T cell receptor beta chain was documented in a study of T cells in localized non-small cell lung cancer. Trimming pared 8 bases from V and 4 bases from J, leaving 14 bases between. The CDR3 runs 13 residues. Germline CDR1 reads SEHNR; CDR2 reads FQNEAQ (reference sequence). Study conclusions and caveats: The study found T cell clonality highest in uninvolved adjacent lung, above tumor.

In this sample, this clone turned up a few times. Its target is unknown. Data came from immunoSEQ multiplex PCR; TCRdb stores just in-frame clones and leaves some out. This sample has 30,000 to 50,000 clones, with more than 75% found just once. The sample was PBMCs, taken before any cancer treatment. The chain has TRBV7-9 and TRBJ1-2, with D possibly TRBD1 on 6 matching bases. The TCR was taken from a woman between 35 and 70 years old with stage II squamous cell lung carcinoma. The CDR3 sequence is CASLSGHRYGYTF. In DNA, the CDR3 is TGTGCCAGCCTCTCGGGACACCGCTATGGCTACACCTTC.